Here is one T cell receptor beta chain with its context. Its cognate antigen is unknown. The sample belongs to a study of T cell responses to AZD1222 COVID-19 vaccine. Overall study results and limits: Dominant CD4 TCR responses targeted spike regions 160-218 and 743-854. Vaccination with two AZD1222 doses was followed by a rise in Spike-specific TCR breadth and depth. Among the donors, most were white British and more were female, and clonal diversity was possibly underestimated.

Germline loops: CDR1 SGHRS, CDR2 YFSETQ. V shed 5 bases and J shed 1 base, with 12 bases lying between them. CDR3 size: 14 residues. Some clones are missing from TCRdb's copy, which holds only in-frame ones; the method was immunoSEQ multiplex PCR. Of about 83,000 clones listed, more than 75% are singletons. The sample consisted of peripheral blood, taken on day 0 of MenACWY control vaccination. This rearrangement joins TRBV5-1 to TRBJ1-1; TRBD1 might be the D (5 bases). The sequence was collected from an adult in good health. The CDR3 DNA reads TGCGCCAGCAGTACCGGGACGGAGAACACTGAAGCTTTCTTT. Its protein product is CASSTGTENTEAFF.